These T cell receptor beta chains were read from a single sample in a study of T cells in Graves' hyperthyroidism and ophthalmopathy. TCRdb analysed the multiplex PCR reads with MiXCR anew, one entry per CDR3 protein. The data contain approximately 600,000 distinct CDR3 sequences, about 14% of them singletons. The source material was blood. The receptors were sampled from a woman between 25 and 40 years old with Graves' hyperthyroidism that later progressed to Graves' ophthalmopathy. CDR3s leave out the opening cysteine and the closing phenylalanine or tryptophan. Expanded clones get a size class; other rows say once, few or many, or leave the size out.

j_call: TRBJ1-1
clone_size: .
v_call: TRBV7-9
cdr3_aa: ASSLMGTGAGAF

j_call: TRBJ1-1
clone_size: many
v_call: TRBV20-1
cdr3_aa: SARGGQGGTEAF

j_call: TRBJ2-1
clone_size: many
v_call: TRBV24-1
cdr3_aa: ATKSGLSNEQF

j_call: TRBJ2-7
clone_size: many
v_call: TRBV2
cdr3_aa: ASAGFNEQY

j_call: TRBJ2-1
clone_size: many
v_call: TRBV5-8
cdr3_aa: ASSEGQNPSYNEQF

j_call: TRBJ2-5
clone_size: .
v_call: TRBV6-1
cdr3_aa: ASTGQGKETQY

j_call: TRBJ2-7
clone_size: .
v_call: TRBV15
cdr3_aa: ATSREGQGAREQY

j_call: TRBJ1-1
clone_size: many
v_call: TRBV12-3/TRBV12-4
cdr3_aa: ASTRTGGTEAF

j_call: TRBJ2-1
clone_size: many
v_call: TRBV7-2
cdr3_aa: ASRKFENEQF

j_call: TRBJ2-2
clone_size: .
v_call: TRBV7-2
cdr3_aa: ASGLSANTGELF

j_call: TRBJ1-1
clone_size: many
v_call: TRBV30
cdr3_aa: AWRGHLNTEAF

j_call: TRBJ2-1
clone_size: many
v_call: TRBV7-7
cdr3_aa: ASSLGRNSNEQF

j_call: TRBJ2-3
clone_size: many
v_call: TRBV12-3/TRBV12-4
cdr3_aa: ASRSGAGASTDTQY

j_call: TRBJ2-1
clone_size: .
v_call: TRBV9
cdr3_aa: ASSVGLAGGPEGEQF

j_call: TRBJ1-2
clone_size: many
v_call: TRBV5-1
cdr3_aa: ASSLAGSSYGYT

j_call: TRBJ1-3
clone_size: many
v_call: TRBV29-1
cdr3_aa: SVEGDGAPSGNTIY

j_call: TRBJ2-3
clone_size: many
v_call: TRBV14
cdr3_aa: ASRKTGLGDTQY

j_call: TRBJ2-1
clone_size: many
v_call: TRBV11-2
cdr3_aa: ASSPLAGGYGEQF

j_call: TRBJ1-1
clone_size: few
v_call: TRBV6-1
cdr3_aa: ASSGQVNTEAF

j_call: TRBJ1-4
clone_size: few
v_call: TRBV29-1
cdr3_aa: SVDRGTDEKLF

j_call: TRBJ1-1
clone_size: few
v_call: TRBV6-1
cdr3_aa: ASRDSGNEAF

j_call: TRBJ1-5
clone_size: .
v_call: TRBV10-1
cdr3_aa: ASSGQGGTVGNQPQH

j_call: TRBJ1-1
clone_size: many
v_call: TRBV9
cdr3_aa: ASSVQGLSEAF

j_call: TRBJ2-7
clone_size: many
v_call: TRBV10-2
cdr3_aa: ASTPGQGAYEQY

j_call: TRBJ2-1
clone_size: .
v_call: TRBV7-9
cdr3_aa: ASSAVDRGLTYNEQF

j_call: TRBJ2-5
clone_size: many
v_call: TRBV11-3
cdr3_aa: ASGGRGSGDQETQY

j_call: TRBJ1-5
clone_size: many
v_call: TRBV27
cdr3_aa: ASSPSGLNQPQH

j_call: TRBJ2-3
clone_size: many
v_call: TRBV7-2
cdr3_aa: ASNSLAGEADTQY

j_call: TRBJ1-3
clone_size: few
v_call: TRBV6-1
cdr3_aa: AIIQGANAGSGNTIY

j_call: TRBJ2-2
clone_size: many
v_call: TRBV3-1
cdr3_aa: ASKANTGELF

j_call: TRBJ2-4
clone_size: .
v_call: TRBV30
cdr3_aa: AWRRGSPNIQY

j_call: TRBJ2-5
clone_size: many
v_call: TRBV12-3/TRBV12-4
cdr3_aa: ASSLVGPGATLWVQTQY

j_call: TRBJ2-6
clone_size: many
v_call: TRBV7-9
cdr3_aa: ASSLAGLGQPSGANVLT

j_call: TRBJ2-1
clone_size: few
v_call: TRBV14
cdr3_aa: ASSQSREGPEQF

j_call: TRBJ1-6
clone_size: many
v_call: TRBV6-5
cdr3_aa: ASSYTGRAAGNSPLH